These 30 T cell receptor beta chains originate from one sample sequenced in a study of cytomegalovirus exposure and HLA in healthy donors. Assay used: immunoSEQ multiplex PCR; TCRdb lists only in-frame clones, some missing. The table has tens of thousands of clones, more than 70% seen once. Sequencing input: PBMCs. All receptors derive from a woman between 18 and 30 years old in good health and CMV-seronegative.

The rearrangement joins TRBV28 to TRBJ2-6, with 9 nucleotides matching TRBD1. CDR3 length: 16 amino acids. Germline CDR1 reads MDHEN; CDR2 reads SYDVKM. The trim removed 3 bases at V and 8 bases at J, leaving 8 bases unmatched. The CDR3 bases are TGTGCCAGCAGTTTGTCGGGACAGGGCATTACCAACGTCCTGACTTTC. As protein: CASSLSGQGITNVLTF.

The table lists this clone with a count of one. The chain carries TRBV30 and TRBJ1-2; tentatively, D is TRBD1 (5 bases). The CDR3 contains 15 residues. Germline V gene data show CDR1 as GTSNPN and CDR2 as SVGIG (reference sequence). Trimming stripped 3 bases from V and 4 bases from J, with 18 bases between. CDR3 region: CAWSGLGQGGYGYTF. CDR3 nucleotides: TGTGCCTGGAGCGGATTGGGGCAGGGAGGCTATGGCTACACCTTC.

This sequence joins TRBV7-2 and TRBJ2-2; 7 nucleotides align to TRBD1. CDR1 is SGHTA, CDR2 FQGNSA, per germline. The V segment lost 5 bases and the J segment 6 bases; nucleotides outside the gene matches: 9. CDR3 length: 15 amino acids. The DNA of the CDR3 is TGTGCCAGCAGCGCCCTGGCGCAGGGGGCCGGGGAGCTGTTTTTT. The encoded protein is CASSALAQGAGELFF.

The chain has TRBV5-1 and TRBJ1-1, with D perhaps matching TRBD1 (5 bases). This CDR3 is 15 amino acids long. Deletions cut 1 base from V and 1 base from J, with 11 bases between. Per germline, CDR1 SGHRS and CDR2 YFSETQ. The CDR3 spells CASSLTQGWNTEAFF. The CDR3 DNA is TGCGCCAGCAGCTTGACCCAGGGATGGAACACTGAAGCTTTCTTT.

The chain links TRBV7-9 to TRBJ2-7, with D perhaps matching TRBD2 (6 bases). There are 14 residues in the CDR3. Germline loops: CDR1 SEHNR, CDR2 FQNEAQ (reference sequence). The V gene lost 1 base and the J gene lost 6 bases, with 13 bases spanning the gap. The CDR3 bases are TGTGCCAGCAGCTTAGTTCGGGACTTCTCCGAGCAGTACTTC. Encoded protein: CASSLVRDFSEQYF.

V gene TRBV2 combines with J gene TRBJ1-5; TRBD1 matches at 9 bases. V lost 3 bases, J lost 6 bases, and 6 bases stayed unmatched. Looked up from germline, CDR1 is SNHLY and CDR2 is FYNNEI. The CDR3 runs 15 residues. The CDR3 nucleotides are TGTGCCAGCAGTGACTGGGGACAGGGTATTCAGCCCCAGCATTTT. This translates into CASSDWGQGIQPQHF. Combining the CDR3 with reference TRBV2 and TRBJ1-5 gives the whole variable domain EPEVTQTPSHQVTQMGQEVILRCVPISNHLYFYWYRQILGQKVEFLVSFYNNEISEKSEIFDDQFSVERPDGSNFTLKIRSTKLEDSAMYFCASSDWGQGIQPQHFGDGTRLSIL.

The genes are TRBV19 and TRBJ2-5, with 11 bases identical to TRBD1. Trimming at V came to 4 bases and at J to 2 bases, leaving 6 bases not matched to a gene. CDR1 and CDR2 (germline): LNHDA, SQIVND (reference sequence). The CDR3 runs 16 residues. CDR3 residues: CASSTPGQGEQETQYF. The CDR3 DNA reads as TGTGCCAGTAGTACTCCGGGACAGGGGGAGCAAGAGACCCAGTACTTC.

The rearrangement uses TRBV5-4 and TRBJ2-1; 15 nucleotides match TRBD2. Germline CDR1 is SGHNT and CDR2 is YYREEE (reference sequence). V shed 3 bases and J 10 bases; nucleotides not matched to a gene: 11. The CDR3 contains 17 residues. The CDR3 loop reads CASSSTPGLAGGREQFF. CDR3 sequence (DNA): TGTGCCAGCAGCTCAACACCCGGACTAGCGGGGGGGCGGGAGCAGTTCTTC. Full variable domain (remainder filled in from reference TRBV5-4 and TRBJ2-1): ETGVTQSPTHLIKTRGQQVTLRCSSQSGHNTVSWYQQALGQGPQFIFQYYREEENGRGNFPPRFSGLQFPNYSSELNVNALELDDSALYLCASSSTPGLAGGREQFFGPGTRLTVL.

The chain combines TRBV28 with TRBJ1-1; D is undetermined. CDR1 and CDR2 (germline): MDHEN, SYDVKM. The CDR3 covers 14 residues. Deletions cut 5 bases from V and 0 bases from J, with 10 bases between. The CDR3 DNA sequence: TGTGCCAGCAGTGCCGCGCAGGTGAACACTGAAGCTTTCTTT. Its protein product is CASSAAQVNTEAFF.

The chain recombines TRBV30 with TRBJ1-2; 8 nucleotides align to TRBD1. The CDR3 loop spans 13 amino acids. Germline V gene sequence: CDR1 GTSNPN, CDR2 SVGIG (reference sequence). The ends lost 2 bases at V and 12 bases at J; junction bases unmatched: 11. CDR3 protein: CAWSRNQGAFHTF. The CDR3 DNA reads TGTGCCTGGAGTAGGAATCAGGGGGCGTTTCACACCTTC.

The sample holds one count of this clone. V and J are TRBV6-5 and TRBJ2-2, with 10 bases lining up with TRBD2. The CDR3 runs 15 residues. CDR1 is MNHEY, CDR2 SVGAGI, per germline. The trim removed 5 bases at V and 6 bases at J, leaving 6 bases unmatched. DNA of the CDR3: TGTGCCAGCAGTCAAGAGCGGGGGGGTTCCGGGGAGCTGTTTTTT. Its translation is CASSQERGGSGELFF.

This clone was observed a single time. CDR3 DNA: TGCGCCAGCAGCCAGCCGGGGGTTAGCACCGGGGAGCTGTTTTTT. This sequence encodes CASSQPGVSTGELFF. V and J are TRBV4-1 and TRBJ2-2; weak D call: TRBD2 (6 bases). The CDR3 is made up of 15 amino acids. V gave up 3 bases and J gave up 4 bases, with 12 bases separating them. The germline V gene encodes CDR1 MGHRA and CDR2 YSYEKL.

V gene TRBV5-6 combines with J gene TRBJ1-4; D uncertain. Germline V gives CDR1 SGHDT, CDR2 YYEEEE. Trimming took off 0 bases at V and 7 bases at J, with 22 bases between the two ends. The CDR3 contains 18 residues. Here the CDR3 DNA reads TGTGCCAGCAGCTTGGTAGCGCGCCGGACGTCGGGCGGTGAAAAACTGTTTTTT. Translating gives CASSLVARRTSGGEKLFF. Based on the CDR3 plus reference TRBV5-6 and TRBJ1-4, the full variable domain is DAGVTQSPTHLIKTRGQQVTLRCSPKSGHDTVSWYQQALGQGPQFIFQYYEEEERQRGNFPDRFSGHQFPNYSSELNVNALLLGDSALYLCASSLVARRTSGGEKLFFGSGTQLSVL.

The chain couples TRBV19 to TRBJ1-1; no firm D call. The CDR3 sequence is 14 residues long. Germline V gene data show CDR1 as LNHDA and CDR2 as SQIVND (reference sequence). The ends were cut back, 3 bases at V and 0 bases at J, with 8 bases in the middle. The CDR3 region has the DNA TGTGCCAGTAGTATCTCGGACTTGAACACTGAAGCTTTCTTT. Its protein is CASSISDLNTEAFF.

CDR3 coding DNA: TGTGCCAGCAGAGGGACTAGCGGGGGAGGGGAGACCCAGTACTTC. Its protein is CASRGTSGGGETQYF. J is TRBJ2-5 and V is TRBV6-6; 14 nucleotides match TRBD2. The CDR3 is 15 residues long. V gave up 6 bases and J gave up 5 bases; unmatched junction bases: 5. Germline CDR1 reads MNHNY; CDR2 reads SVGAGI (reference sequence).

The chain links TRBV6-1 to TRBJ1-1, with 7 positions matching TRBD1. Germline V gene data show CDR1 as MNHNS and CDR2 as SASEGT. Trimming at V came to 6 bases and at J to 5 bases, leaving 12 bases not matched to a gene. This CDR3 has 15 amino acids. The CDR3 nucleotides read TGTGCCAGCAGACCCGACAGGGCCCGATGGACTGAAGCTTTCTTT. This gives the protein CASRPDRARWTEAFF.

This clone was picked up one time. The chain carries TRBV4-1 and TRBJ1-6; 11 bases are a match to TRBD1. Germline loops: CDR1 MGHRA, CDR2 YSYEKL. Trimming at V came to 6 bases and at J to 6 bases, leaving 7 bases not matched to a gene. CDR3 length: 16 residues. The CDR3 sequence is CASRGGQGVGNSPLHF. The CDR3 nucleotides are TGCGCCAGCAGAGGGGGACAGGGGGTTGGTAATTCACCCCTCCACTTT.

In regard to this clone: As the CDR3 is not closed by the conserved phenylalanine or tryptophan, this likely results from a read error. No DNA is shown, since the ends of the CDR3 on it are uncertain; the CDR3 is the one TCRdb lists. The gene calls are TRBV5-6 and TRBJ2-7; the table names TRBD1, a call not compared with the DNA. The CDR3 extends over 12 residues, inclusive of both ends. The germline CDR1 and CDR2 sequences are SGHDT and YYEEEE. CDR3 region: CASSLGTAVVTL.

The V gene is TRBV5-8, the J gene TRBJ1-5, with D perhaps matching TRBD1 (5 bases). The CDR3 contains 16 residues. V lost 4 bases and J lost 5, with 19 bases in between. CDR1 and CDR2 from the germline V gene are SGHTS and YDEGEE. In DNA form, the CDR3 reads TGTGCCAGCAGCGCTCTACCAGGGATGGGTTATCAGCCCCAGCATTTT. Its translation is CASSALPGMGYQPQHF.

CDR3 region: CASSIANPDRRYEQYF. Here the CDR3 DNA reads TGTGCCAGTAGTATAGCAAATCCGGACAGGAGGTACGAGCAGTACTTC. The chain links TRBV19 to TRBJ2-7; 7 nucleotides align to TRBD1. The germline CDR1 and CDR2 sequences are LNHDA and SQIVND (reference sequence). With 1 base clipped from V and 4 bases from J, the junction kept 10 bases outside the gene matches. The CDR3 loop spans 16 amino acids.

This sequence joins TRBV5-5 and TRBJ1-3, with 7 positions matching TRBD1. J lost 2 bases, V lost 6 bases, and 11 bases had no gene match. Germline CDR1 SGHKS, CDR2 YYEKEE (reference sequence). This CDR3 region has 16 residues. The CDR3 sequence: CASNSDAGTAGNTIYF. The CDR3 nucleotides read TGTGCCAGCAACTCCGACGCCGGGACAGCTGGAAACACCATATATTTT.

This clone is a singleton in its sample. The CDR3 loop is CASSRTDLMNQPQHF. The CDR3 bases are TGTGCCAGCAGTCGGACAGACCTTATGAATCAGCCCCAGCATTTT. The rearrangement joins TRBV25-1 to TRBJ1-5, with a tentative D call TRBD1 (6 bases). V was pared by 5 bases and J by 4 bases, with 15 bases between. The CDR3 is 15 residues long. CDR1 is MGHDK and CDR2 is SYGVNS in the germline V gene.

The V call is TRBV28, the J call TRBJ1-1; D gene unclear. V was pared by 7 bases and J by 6 bases, with 12 bases between. The CDR3 is made up of 12 amino acids. Germline assignment: CDR1 MDHEN and CDR2 SYDVKM. CDR3 sequence reads: CASKAPIAEAFF. The CDR3, as DNA: TGTGCCAGCAAAGCCCCCATCGCTGAAGCTTTCTTT.

The gene calls are TRBV5-1 and TRBJ2-3; 9 bases match TRBD2. Per the germline V gene, CDR1 is SGHRS and CDR2 is YFSETQ. The CDR3 is made up of 14 amino acids. The junction had 2 bases not matched to a gene; V was cut back by 0 bases and J by 6 bases. CDR3 sequence: CASSLDSGGDTQYF. The CDR3 bases are TGCGCCAGCAGCTTGGATAGCGGGGGTGATACGCAGTATTTT. Full variable domain (remainder filled in from reference TRBV5-1 and TRBJ2-3): KAGVTQTPRYLIKTRGQQVTLSCSPISGHRSVSWYQQTPGQGLQFLFEYFSETQRNKGNFPGRFSGRQFSNSRSEMNVSTLELGDSALYLCASSLDSGGDTQYFGPGTRLTVL.

This clone was counted a few times. V usage is TRBV7-9 and J usage is TRBJ2-7, with D possibly TRBD1 on 6 matching bases. Germline CDR1 SEHNR, CDR2 FQNEAQ (reference sequence). V was cut by 4 bases and J by 0 bases, with 7 bases left in between. CDR3 length: 13 amino acids. In DNA form, the CDR3 reads TGTGCCAGCAGCTCAGGGGTCTCCTACGAGCAGTACTTC. The encoded protein is CASSSGVSYEQYF.

The chain recombines TRBV2 with TRBJ2-1, with 7 bases aligning to TRBD2. CDR3 length: 11 amino acids. In germline, CDR1 is SNHLY, CDR2 FYNNEI. Trimming removed 6 bases from V and 8 bases from J; junction bases left unmatched: 1. CDR3 loop: CASRLADEQFF. CDR3 nucleotides: TGTGCCAGCAGGCTAGCGGATGAGCAGTTCTTC.

This sequence joins TRBV4-1 and TRBJ1-2; the D gene is possibly TRBD1 (5 bases). This CDR3 region has 15 residues. V was clipped by 3 bases and J by 2 bases, with 13 bases between them. From germline, CDR1 is MGHRA and CDR2 YSYEKL. CDR3 amino acids: CASSHPAEGNYGYTF. The CDR3 DNA reads TGCGCCAGCAGCCACCCCGCGGAGGGGAACTATGGCTACACCTTC.

This rearrangement joins TRBV9 to TRBJ1-1; D might be TRBD1 (5 bases). CDR1 is SGDLS and CDR2 is YYNGEE in the germline V gene. This CDR3 is 14 amino acids long. Deletions cut 2 bases from V and 3 bases from J, with 11 bases between. In DNA, the CDR3 is TGTGCCAGCAGCGTCGGGGGTCGGGACACTGAAGCTTTCTTT. It encodes CASSVGGRDTEAFF.

This sequence joins TRBV15 and TRBJ1-1; no clear D gene. Between the trimmed V and J ends, which lost 0 bases and 1 base, there was a span of 6 bases. Germline values: CDR1 LNHNV, CDR2 YYDKDF (reference sequence). The CDR3 is 14 residues long. CDR3 loop: CATSRDEGNTEAFF. In nucleotides, the CDR3 is TGTGCCACCAGCAGAGATGAGGGGAACACTGAAGCTTTCTTT.

The chain couples TRBV23-1 to TRBJ1-5; 8 positions agree with TRBD1. TRBV23-1 is an ORF; its function is uncertain. J gave up 5 bases and V 0 bases, and 12 bases lay outside the gene matches. There are 18 residues in the CDR3. CDR3 nucleotide sequence: TGCGCCAGCAGTCAATCCCCATTAAAAGGCAGGGGGCATCAGCCCCAGCATTTT. This sequence encodes CASSQSPLKGRGHQPQHF.